The 10 T cell receptor beta chains below come from one sample, sequenced in a study of CD4 T cells in relation to SARS-CoV-2 and coronaviruses. Clones were sequenced by immunoSEQ multiplex PCR, and TCRdb holds only the in-frame ones, with some missing. The repertoire holds under 20,000 clones, with 77% as singletons. Unexposed donor CD4+ T cells date from about 2011-2018, before the COVID-19 pandemic. CD4+ T cells were isolated from the cells after 10 days of culture. Their antigens remain unidentified. The sequenced sample consisted of CD4+ T cells from PBMCs, cultured in vitro. The receptors derive from a human donor in good health.

V is TRBV7-9 and J is TRBJ2-3, with a tentative D call TRBD2 (6 bases). V was clipped by 2 bases and J by 2 bases, with 11 bases between them. Germline lookup yields CDR1 SEHNR and CDR2 FQNEAQ (reference sequence). CDR3 length: 15 residues. CDR3 nucleotides: TGTGCCAGCAGCTTAAAGGGCGGGAACACAGATACGCAGTATTTT. This gives the protein CASSLKGGNTDTQYF. The complete variable domain, with remaining parts taken from reference TRBV7-9 and TRBJ2-3, reads DTGVSQNPRHKITKRGQNVTFRCDPISEHNRLYWYRQTLGQGPEFLTYFQNEAQLEKSRLLSDRFSAERPKGSFSTLEIQRTEQGDSAMYLCASSLKGGNTDTQYFGPGTRLTVL.

The chain couples TRBV24-1 to TRBJ2-7; 10 nucleotides line up with TRBD1. After removal of 7 bases from V and 2 bases from J, the junction contained 10 bases not matched to a gene. This CDR3 has 16 amino acids. Germline V gene data show CDR1 as KGHDR and CDR2 as SFDVKD. In DNA form, the CDR3 reads TGTGCCACCAGCCAACATCCGGGACAGGGGACCTACGAGCAGTACTTC. Translation gives CATSQHPGQGTYEQYF.

V is TRBV7-3 and J is TRBJ2-2; 7 nucleotides agree with TRBD1. V trimming: 6 bases; J trimming: 1 base; junction bases outside the gene matches: 8. This CDR3 is 16 amino acids long. Germline values: CDR1 SGHTA, CDR2 FQGTGA. The CDR3 is CASSLNYRGNTGELFF. CDR3 nucleotides: TGTGCCAGCAGTCTCAATTACAGGGGGAACACCGGGGAGCTGTTTTTT.

The chain combines TRBV7-9 with TRBJ1-2; 7 positions agree with TRBD1. V lost 3 bases, J lost 4 bases, and 5 bases stayed unmatched. The length of the CDR3 is 14 residues. The germline CDR1 and CDR2 sequences are SEHNR and FQNEAQ (reference sequence). CDR3 protein: CASSFDRAAYGYTF. The CDR3 region has the DNA TGTGCCAGCAGCTTTGACAGGGCGGCCTATGGCTACACCTTC. Complete variable domain (other parts from reference TRBV7-9 and TRBJ1-2): DTGVSQNPRHKITKRGQNVTFRCDPISEHNRLYWYRQTLGQGPEFLTYFQNEAQLEKSRLLSDRFSAERPKGSFSTLEIQRTEQGDSAMYLCASSFDRAAYGYTFGSGTRLTVV.

The J gene is TRBJ2-7, the V gene TRBV24-1; TRBD2 might be the D (5 bases). The CDR3 has 12 amino acids. Trimming stripped 5 bases from V and 10 bases from J, with 14 bases between. Germline V gene data show CDR1 as KGHDR and CDR2 as SFDVKD. The CDR3 DNA follows: TGTGCCACCAGTGGTACCGCGGGCTTACAGTACTTC. Amino acid sequence: CATSGTAGLQYF.

The rearrangement links TRBV29-1 to TRBJ1-1, with no clear D. Germline lookup yields CDR1 SQVTM and CDR2 ANQGSEA. The CDR3 is 10 residues long. Trimming stripped 3 bases from V and 7 bases from J, with 6 bases between. CDR3 nucleotide sequence: TGCAGCGTTGACCAGATTGAAGCTTTCTTT. It encodes CSVDQIEAFF.

The CDR3, as DNA: TGCGCCAGCAGCGCGGGACAGCAAGCTTCACCCCTCCACTTT. Protein: CASSAGQQASPLHF. The V gene is TRBV5-1, the J gene TRBJ1-6; 7 bases map to TRBD1. V was clipped by 4 bases and J by 9 bases; unmatched bases: 7. From germline, CDR1 is SGHRS and CDR2 YFSETQ. The CDR3 is 14 residues long. The full variable domain, with the rest looked up from reference TRBV5-1 and TRBJ1-6, is KAGVTQTPRYLIKTRGQQVTLSCSPISGHRSVSWYQQTPGQGLQFLFEYFSETQRNKGNFPGRFSGRQFSNSRSEMNVSTLELGDSALYLCASSAGQQASPLHFGNGTRLTVT.

The chain uses TRBV19 and TRBJ1-2, with no clear D. The V gene lost 0 bases and the J gene lost 6 bases, with 5 bases spanning the gap. The CDR3 consists of 12 residues. Germline values: CDR1 LNHDA, CDR2 SQIVND (reference sequence). The CDR3 protein is CASSIDGDGYTF. The CDR3 bases are TGTGCCAGTAGTATAGATGGTGATGGCTACACCTTC.

The chain is built from TRBV5-1 and TRBJ2-1; D possibly corresponds to TRBD1 (8 bases). Germline CDR1 SGHRS, CDR2 YFSETQ. This CDR3 is 15 amino acids long. Trimming took 4 bases from V and 9 from J, leaving 20 bases between them. Here the CDR3 reads CASSPQGDPGGEQFF. The CDR3 nucleotides read TGCGCCAGCAGCCCACAGGGGGACCCGGGAGGTGAGCAGTTCTTC.

The genes are TRBV28 and TRBJ2-1, with TRBD2 matching over 8 bases. CDR3 length: 14 residues. From germline, CDR1 is MDHEN and CDR2 SYDVKM. With V trimmed by 3 bases and J by 6 bases, 4 bases remained unmatched. The chain's CDR3 is CASSFGTRGNEQFF. Here the CDR3 DNA reads TGTGCCAGCAGTTTTGGGACTAGAGGCAATGAGCAGTTCTTC.